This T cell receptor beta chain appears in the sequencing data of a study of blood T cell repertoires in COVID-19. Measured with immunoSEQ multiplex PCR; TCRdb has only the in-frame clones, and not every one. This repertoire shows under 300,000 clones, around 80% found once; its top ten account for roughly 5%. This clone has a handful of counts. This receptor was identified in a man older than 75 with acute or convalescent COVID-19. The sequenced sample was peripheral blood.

This chain's CDR3 is CASSSYNRVSYEQYF. DNA of the CDR3: TGTGCCAGCAGTTCGTACAACAGGGTCTCCTACGAGCAGTACTTC. The J gene is TRBJ2-7, the V gene TRBV28; weak D call: TRBD1 (6 bases). The CDR3 extends over 15 amino acids. Germline CDR1 and CDR2: MDHEN and SYDVKM. V was trimmed by 4 bases and J by 0 bases, leaving 13 bases between them.